This entry concerns a single T cell receptor beta chain. These data are taken from a study of blood T cell repertoires in COVID-19. Assay: immunoSEQ multiplex PCR; the TCRdb copy retains only in-frame clones and omits some. The sample contains about 60,000 clones, roughly 87% of which appear only once. Germline lookup yields CDR1 MNHEY and CDR2 SMNVEV (reference sequence). There are 14 residues in the CDR3. Trimming removed 6 bases from V and 2 bases from J, with 10 bases in between. The J gene is TRBJ2-2, the V gene TRBV27; perhaps TRBD2 as D (5 bases). Sequencing was done on a sample of peripheral blood. This TCR was sampled from a human donor with acute or convalescent COVID-19. The donor label of this sample is uncertain. In DNA form, the CDR3 reads TGTGCCAGCAGGCCTAGCACCAACACCGGGGAGCTGTTTTTT. It is translated as CASRPSTNTGELFF.